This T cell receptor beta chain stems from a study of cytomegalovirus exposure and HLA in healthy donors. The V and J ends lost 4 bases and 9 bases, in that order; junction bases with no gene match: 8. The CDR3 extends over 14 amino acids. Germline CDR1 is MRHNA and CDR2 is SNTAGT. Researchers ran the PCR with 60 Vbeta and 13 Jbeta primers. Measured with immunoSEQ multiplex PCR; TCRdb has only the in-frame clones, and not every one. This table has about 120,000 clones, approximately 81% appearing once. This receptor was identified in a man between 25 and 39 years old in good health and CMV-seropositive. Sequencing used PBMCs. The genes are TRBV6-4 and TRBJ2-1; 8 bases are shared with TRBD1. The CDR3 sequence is CASSVDRENSEQFF. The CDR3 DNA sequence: TGTGCCAGCAGTGTGGACAGGGAAAATAGTGAGCAGTTCTTC.